The 31 T cell receptor beta chains given below trace back to one sample, sequenced in a study of cytomegalovirus exposure and HLA in healthy donors. PCR involved 60 Vbeta and 13 Jbeta primers. The method was immunoSEQ multiplex PCR; TCRdb's version includes in-frame clones alone and lacks a portion of them. This table holds 150,000 to 250,000 clones, around three quarters found once. Sequences were obtained from PBMCs. These receptors came from a man aged 25 to 45 in good health and CMV-seronegative.

V is TRBV4-1 and J is TRBJ2-7, with a tentative D call TRBD1 (5 bases). The V gene's germline CDR1 is MGHRA and CDR2 YSYEKL. The CDR3 loop spans 14 amino acids. Trimming took 3 bases from V and 7 from J, leaving 16 bases between them. The CDR3 protein is CASSQSAGKEEQYF. Written as DNA, the CDR3 is TGCGCCAGCAGCCAGAGTGCAGGGAAGGAAGAGCAGTACTTC.

The chain combines TRBV2 with TRBJ1-4, with D possibly being TRBD1 (6 bases). Trimming removed 1 base from V and 7 bases from J, with 10 bases in between. Germline-derived CDR1 and CDR2 are SNHLY and FYNNEI. The length of the CDR3 is 14 residues. The CDR3 DNA sequence: TGTGCCAGCAGTGAAGACAGGGTAGTTGAAAAACTGTTTTTT. This gives the protein CASSEDRVVEKLFF.

This chain links TRBV14 with TRBJ1-2; no reliable D call. Per the germline V gene, CDR1 is SGHDN and CDR2 is FVKESK. CDR3 length: 13 residues. Trimming removed 0 bases at V and 5 bases at J, with 7 bases between. CDR3 sequence reads: CASSQDWLYGYTF. The CDR3 nucleotides are TGTGCCAGCAGCCAAGATTGGCTTTATGGCTACACCTTC.

In this sample, this clone turned up a few times. The CDR3 region is CASSLPDRANSPLHF. DNA of the CDR3: TGTGCCAGCAGTCTCCCGGACAGGGCTAATTCACCCCTCCACTTT. This chain connects TRBV28 to TRBJ1-6; TRBD1 matches 8 bases. The CDR3 totals 15 residues. With V trimmed by 5 bases and J by 6 bases, 6 bases remained unmatched. CDR1 MDHEN and CDR2 SYDVKM come from the germline V gene.

The chain couples TRBV5-1 to TRBJ2-3; 10 bases agree with TRBD2. This CDR3 is built from 16 residues. Germline V CDR1 and CDR2: SGHRS, YFSETQ. The V gene end was trimmed by 4 bases and the J gene end by 1 base; junction bases not matched to a gene: 6. CDR3 protein: CASSGIAGGGTDTQYF. DNA for the CDR3: TGCGCCAGCAGCGGGATAGCGGGAGGCGGCACAGATACGCAGTATTTT.

J is TRBJ1-5 and V is TRBV19, with TRBD1 matching 7 bases. The V gene end was trimmed by 1 base and the J gene end by 2 bases; junction bases not matched to a gene: 5. This CDR3 has 16 residues. The germline V gene encodes CDR1 LNHDA and CDR2 SQIVND (reference sequence). The CDR3 DNA is TGTGCCAGTAGTATAGTGAGACAGGGAGGCAATCAGCCCCAGCATTTT. Protein: CASSIVRQGGNQPQHF.

CDR3 amino acids: CASSLGTSGNGFF. Written as DNA, the CDR3 is TGTGCCAGCAGCCTGGGGACTAGCGGGAATGGGTTCTTC. The chain has TRBV7-9 and TRBJ2-1, with TRBD2 matching over 13 bases. Germline V gene data show CDR1 as SEHNR and CDR2 as FQNEAQ (reference sequence). V shed 5 bases and J 15 bases; nucleotides not matched to a gene: 7. This CDR3 is built from 13 residues.

J is TRBJ1-3 and V is TRBV7-9, with D hard to call. The CDR3 extends over 15 amino acids. V was shortened by 0 bases and J by 4 bases, with 10 bases between the two germline ends. Germline CDR1 and CDR2: SEHNR and FQNEAQ (reference sequence). The CDR3 sequence is CASSLANSMGNTIYF. CDR3 DNA sequence: TGTGCCAGCAGCTTAGCGAACAGTATGGGAAACACCATATATTTT.

The chain carries TRBV15 and TRBJ1-2; 7 bases fit TRBD1. The J segment lost 7 bases and the V segment lost 5 bases, leaving 7 bases of the junction unmatched. The CDR3 spans 13 residues. CDR1 and CDR2 (germline): LNHNV, YYDKDF (reference sequence). Here the CDR3 DNA reads TGTGCCACCAGCCCGGGACAGACTTTTGGCTACACCTTC. Its protein product is CATSPGQTFGYTF.

The V call is TRBV7-9, the J call TRBJ1-6; possibly TRBD1 for D (6 bases). The CDR3 is 17 amino acids. Trimming removed 4 bases at V and 1 base at J, with 14 bases between. Germline V gene sequence: CDR1 SEHNR, CDR2 FQNEAQ (reference sequence). CDR3 coding DNA: TGTGCCAGCAGCTCCGGAGGGGGGGCTTCCTATAATTCACCCCTCCACTTT. Protein sequence: CASSSGGGASYNSPLHF.

This chain connects TRBV28 to TRBJ1-5, with 7 nucleotides matching TRBD1. Trimming took 4 bases from V and 0 from J; bases not matched to a gene: 12. The CDR3 is 18 residues long. Germline V gene data show CDR1 as MDHEN and CDR2 as SYDVKM. The CDR3 loop reads CASSSRDSATFSNQPQHF. CDR3 DNA: TGTGCCAGCAGTTCCCGGGACAGCGCTACTTTTAGCAATCAGCCCCAGCATTTT.

The J gene is TRBJ2-1, the V gene TRBV2, with TRBD1 identical over 9 bases. Germline V gene sequence: CDR1 SNHLY, CDR2 FYNNEI. The CDR3 length is 16 residues. The ends lost 3 bases at V and 7 bases at J; junction bases unmatched: 10. Here the CDR3 reads CASSEPRDRGSNEQFF. As DNA, the CDR3 is TGTGCCAGCAGTGAGCCTCGCGACAGGGGGAGTAATGAGCAGTTCTTC.

This clone was picked up one time. This chain links TRBV28 with TRBJ1-2; D unclear. Looked up from germline, CDR1 is MDHEN and CDR2 is SYDVKM. The CDR3 extends over 13 amino acids. V lost 3 bases to trimming and J lost 3 bases, with 8 bases between them. The CDR3 loop is CASSFPSDYGYTF. CDR3 DNA: TGTGCCAGCAGTTTTCCCAGCGACTATGGCTACACCTTC.

V is TRBV29-1 and J is TRBJ2-7; possible D gene TRBD2, 7 bases. This CDR3 spans 13 amino acids. CDR1 is SQVTM, CDR2 ANQGSEA, per germline. V was clipped by 3 bases and J by 3 bases, with 12 bases between them. The CDR3 is CSVDGGARYEQYF. The CDR3 DNA is TGCAGCGTTGATGGGGGGGCTCGCTACGAGCAGTACTTC.

This chain joins TRBV7-2 and TRBJ2-7, with D possibly being TRBD1 (6 bases). This CDR3 is built from 14 residues. Trimming took off 3 bases at V and 2 bases at J, with 11 bases between the two ends. The V gene's germline CDR1 is SGHTA and CDR2 FQGNSA. CDR3 DNA sequence: TGTGCCAGCAGCTTGAGGGGGTTGGCCTACGAGCAGTACTTC. Encoded protein: CASSLRGLAYEQYF.

This clone has only one observation. The CDR3 spells CASSQVWGAGEETQYF. The DNA for the CDR3 is TGCGCCAGCAGCCAAGTCTGGGGGGCGGGAGAAGAGACCCAGTACTTC. V and J are TRBV4-1 and TRBJ2-5; D is possibly TRBD2 (7 bases). Deletions cut 1 base from V and 3 bases from J, with 15 bases between. This CDR3 region has 16 residues. Germline V gene lookup returns CDR1 MGHRA and CDR2 YSYEKL.

The rearrangement links TRBV5-1 to TRBJ2-3, with 12 positions matching TRBD2. The CDR3 is made up of 14 amino acids. Germline V gives CDR1 SGHRS, CDR2 YFSETQ. V gave up 3 bases and J gave up 8 bases; unmatched junction bases: 4. The CDR3 DNA sequence: TGCGCCAGCAGCTCGACTAGCGGGAGTGTTACGCAGTATTTT. It codes for CASSSTSGSVTQYF.

This clone was observed a few times. The same CDR3 can be traced to other DNA sequences in this sample. This chain joins TRBV28 and TRBJ2-5, with unresolved D. CDR3 length: 13 residues. V was clipped by 1 base and J by 4 bases, with 7 bases between them. CDR1 is MDHEN and CDR2 is SYDVKM in the germline V gene. The CDR3 DNA reads as TGTGCCAGCAGTTTATCAGGCGTAGAGACCCAGTACTTC. Translating gives CASSLSGVETQYF.

The chain couples TRBV25-1 to TRBJ2-1; D remains unclear. In germline, CDR1 is MGHDK, CDR2 SYGVNS. Trimming took 5 bases from V and 6 from J, leaving 23 bases between them. The CDR3 runs 17 residues. The CDR3 is CASSPPLGLLPLNEQFF. The CDR3 DNA is TGTGCCAGCAGTCCACCTTTAGGCCTACTACCCCTCAATGAGCAGTTCTTC.

The chain joins TRBV19 to TRBJ1-1; 9 bases are shared with TRBD1. J lost 5 bases, V lost 1 base, and 17 bases had no gene match. Germline V lookup: CDR1 LNHDA, CDR2 SQIVND (reference sequence). This CDR3 region has 19 residues. CDR3 bases: TGTGCCAGTAGTATAGTACGGCCACGACAGGGGGGCCCGAGAACTGAAGCTTTCTTT. Translation: CASSIVRPRQGGPRTEAFF.

This clone was picked up a small number of times. The V and J genes are TRBV29-1 and TRBJ2-1; 12 bases fit TRBD2. Germline CDR1 is SQVTM and CDR2 is ANQGSEA. There are 19 residues in the CDR3. V shed 1 base and J 5 bases; nucleotides not matched to a gene: 15. The CDR3 spells CSVEGASGRAALMDNEQFF. Here the CDR3 DNA reads TGCAGCGTTGAAGGGGCTAGCGGGAGGGCAGCGCTTATGGACAATGAGCAGTTCTTC.

The chain carries TRBV6-5 and TRBJ1-1; D gene unclear. The germline V gene has CDR1 MNHEY and CDR2 SVGAGI. Trimming shortened V by 4 bases and J by 0 bases, and 3 bases separated the two germline ends. The length of the CDR3 is 12 residues. CDR3 protein: CASSSMNTEAFF. In DNA, the CDR3 is TGTGCCAGCAGTTCAATGAACACTGAAGCTTTCTTT.

This sequence joins TRBV4-1 and TRBJ1-1; 9 bases map to TRBD1. The ends lost 0 bases at V and 10 bases at J; junction bases unmatched: 6. This CDR3 has 14 amino acids. The germline CDR1 and CDR2 sequences are MGHRA and YSYEKL. CDR3 sequence reads: CASSQDWGTGRAFF. CDR3 in DNA: TGCGCCAGCAGCCAAGATTGGGGGACAGGGCGAGCTTTCTTT.

This chain links TRBV6-1 with TRBJ1-3; D ambiguous. The CDR3 runs to 15 residues. The ends were cut back, 4 bases at V and 0 bases at J, with 10 bases in the middle. The V gene's germline CDR1 is MNHNS and CDR2 SASEGT. As DNA, the CDR3 is TGTGCCAGCAGTGCATCCGCGGACTCTGGAAACACCATATATTTT. It encodes CASSASADSGNTIYF.

This clone was observed a few times. The V gene is TRBV25-1, the J gene TRBJ2-7; 10 bases line up with TRBD1. The ends lost 4 bases at V and 4 bases at J; junction bases unmatched: 13. CDR3 length: 17 amino acids. The germline V gene encodes CDR1 MGHDK and CDR2 SYGVNS. This CDR3 is CASSGLPGQGMGYEQYF. CDR3 nucleotide sequence: TGTGCCAGCAGTGGACTCCCGGGACAGGGGATGGGTTACGAGCAGTACTTC.

With regard to this clone: Lacking the conserved final phenylalanine or tryptophan, this CDR3 likely reflects a read error. This chain uses TRBV6-5 with TRBJ1-1, with TRBD1 identical over 9 bases. The CDR3 is 13 residues long. With V trimmed by 5 bases and J by 7 bases, 5 bases remained unmatched. Germline-derived CDR1 and CDR2 are MNHEY and SVGAGI. The CDR3 here is CASSLQGAREAFL. CDR3 coding DNA: TGTGCCAGCAGTCTACAGGGGGCACGTGAAGCTTTCCTT.

The V and J genes are TRBV7-8 and TRBJ2-5; 10 positions match TRBD2. Germline V gene lookup returns CDR1 SGHVS and CDR2 FQNEAQ. Trimming cost V 3 bases and J 1 base; bases outside gene matches: 2. This CDR3 spans 15 amino acids. DNA for the CDR3: TGTGCCAGCAGCTTCCTAGCGGGAGTCCAAGAGACCCAGTACTTC. It translates to CASSFLAGVQETQYF.

The table lists this clone with a few counts. J is TRBJ2-1 and V is TRBV5-5, with 8 bases identical to TRBD2. Germline CDR1 reads SGHKS; CDR2 reads YYEKEE (reference sequence). The ends lost 6 bases at V and 6 bases at J; junction bases unmatched: 14. CDR3 size: 16 residues. The CDR3 loop reads CASKAPGLGVPNEQFF. The CDR3 bases are TGTGCCAGCAAAGCCCCGGGACTAGGGGTTCCCAATGAGCAGTTCTTC.

The J gene is TRBJ2-1, the V gene TRBV28, with TRBD1 identical over 9 bases. Germline V gene lookup returns CDR1 MDHEN and CDR2 SYDVKM. The junction had 9 bases not matched to a gene; V was cut back by 4 bases and J by 8 bases. CDR3 length equals 15 residues. The CDR3 sequence is CASSSTGTGHHEQFF. CDR3 DNA sequence: TGTGCCAGCAGTTCCACCGGGACAGGGCACCATGAGCAGTTCTTC.

The chain combines TRBV28 with TRBJ2-2; D gene ambiguous. Looked up from germline, CDR1 is MDHEN and CDR2 is SYDVKM. This CDR3 contains 15 residues. The ends were cut back, 1 base at V and 1 base at J, with 7 bases in the middle. This chain's CDR3 is CASSLLAGNTGELFF. CDR3 DNA: TGTGCCAGCAGTTTATTGGCAGGGAACACCGGGGAGCTGTTTTTT.

This clone was seen a single time. The rearrangement uses TRBV19 and TRBJ1-2; 10 nucleotides agree with TRBD1. This CDR3 has 15 residues. Germline V gives CDR1 LNHDA, CDR2 SQIVND (reference sequence). V lost 3 bases, J lost 1 base, and 2 bases stayed unmatched. The CDR3: CASSIGQGVNYGYTF. CDR3 nucleotides: TGTGCCAGTAGTATTGGACAGGGGGTTAACTATGGCTACACCTTC. Using reference TRBV19 and TRBJ1-2 for the parts outside the CDR3, the full variable domain is DGGITQSPKYLFRKEGQNVTLSCEQNLNHDAMYWYRQDPGQGLRLIYYSQIVNDFQKGDIAEGYSVSREKKESFPLTVTSAQKNPTAFYLCASSIGQGVNYGYTFGSGTRLTVV.